This passage covers 26 T cell receptor beta chains from one sample sequenced in a study of T cell responses to AZD1222 COVID-19 vaccine. Method: immunoSEQ multiplex PCR; TCRdb's copy keeps in-frame clones and lacks some. Here the sample spans approximately 130,000 clones, 89% being singletons. This sample comprised peripheral blood, obtained 28 days after the second AZD1222 dose. The receptor set was obtained from an adult who received the AZD1222 COVID-19 vaccine.

This chain joins TRBV19 and TRBJ1-1; D unclear. The V gene's germline CDR1 is LNHDA and CDR2 SQIVND (reference sequence). The V end was cut by 4 bases, the J end by 1 base, with 10 bases between. This CDR3 comprises 14 residues. The DNA of the CDR3 is TGTGCCAGTAGTAAGTGGACCCCGAACACTGAAGCTTTCTTT. Its protein product is CASSKWTPNTEAFF.

V is TRBV5-5 and J is TRBJ1-1; 8 bases are a match to TRBD1. The CDR3 extends over 13 amino acids. The V gene end was trimmed by 0 bases and the J gene end by 8 bases; junction bases not matched to a gene: 3. From germline, CDR1 is SGHKS and CDR2 YYEKEE (reference sequence). The CDR3 sequence is CASSLGNRGEAFF. Written as DNA, the CDR3 is TGTGCCAGCAGCTTGGGAAACAGGGGGGAAGCTTTCTTT.

The rearrangement uses TRBV27 and TRBJ2-5; 9 bases match TRBD2. V dropped 5 bases and J dropped 6; count of bases not matched to a gene: 7. The CDR3 runs 14 residues. Germline CDR1 reads MNHEY; CDR2 reads SMNVEV (reference sequence). CDR3 sequence: CASSIGTSRQTQYF. The DNA of the CDR3 is TGTGCCAGCAGTATCGGGACTAGCAGGCAGACCCAGTACTTC.

This clone is a singleton in its sample. This rearrangement joins TRBV6-5 to TRBJ2-1; TRBD1 might be the D (6 bases). This CDR3 region has 15 residues. CDR1 and CDR2 from the germline V gene are MNHEY and SVGAGI. Trimming cost V 0 bases and J 2 bases, with 8 bases left between them. The CDR3 sequence: CASSYSQGPYNEQFF. The CDR3 DNA sequence: TGTGCCAGCAGTTACTCGCAGGGGCCCTACAATGAGCAGTTCTTC.

V is TRBV3-1 (or the pseudogene TRBV3-2) and J is TRBJ2-5; D unclear. CDR1 is LGHDT and CDR2 is YNNKEL in the germline V gene (reference sequence). CDR3 length equals 15 residues. With 1 base removed from V and 2 bases from J, the gap between germline ends came to 11 bases. This CDR3 is CASSQVWKIQETQYF. CDR3 nucleotide sequence: TGTGCCAGCAGCCAAGTTTGGAAGATACAAGAGACCCAGTACTTC.

This clone was found once. The rearrangement uses TRBV9 and TRBJ2-3; D might be TRBD1 (6 bases). The CDR3 sequence is 15 residues long. CDR1 SGDLS and CDR2 YYNGEE come from the germline V gene. V was cut by 0 bases and J by 6 bases, with 14 bases left in between. DNA of the CDR3: TGTGCCAGCAGCGTAGGGGGGACAAACTGGGATACGCAGTATTTT. This encodes CASSVGGTNWDTQYF.

The chain combines TRBV19 with TRBJ1-4; D not certain. This CDR3 is 15 amino acids long. The V gene lost 5 bases and the J gene lost 0 bases, with 10 bases spanning the gap. Germline values: CDR1 LNHDA, CDR2 SQIVND (reference sequence). CDR3 nucleotide sequence: TGTGCCAGTAGTCCTTCAACAGCAACTAATGAAAAACTGTTTTTT. Protein product: CASSPSTATNEKLFF.

The rearrangement uses TRBV2 and TRBJ1-6; 7 bases are shared with TRBD1. The CDR3 has 13 residues. With 6 bases clipped from V and 9 bases from J, the junction kept 5 bases outside the gene matches. Germline values: CDR1 SNHLY, CDR2 FYNNEI. The chain's CDR3 is CASSGGGGSPLHF. The CDR3 DNA reads as TGTGCCAGCAGCGGAGGGGGCGGTTCACCCCTCCACTTT.

Only a few counts were recorded for this clone. V usage is TRBV6-6 and J usage is TRBJ1-2; D unresolved. The CDR3 loop spans 12 amino acids. The germline V gene encodes CDR1 MNHNY and CDR2 SVGAGI (reference sequence). V lost 2 bases and J 4 bases, leaving 5 bases between the germline ends. The CDR3 loop is CASSYGLYGYTF. The CDR3 DNA reads TGTGCCAGCAGTTACGGACTCTATGGCTACACCTTC.

The V call is TRBV19, the J call TRBJ1-1, with a tentative D call TRBD1 (5 bases). Trimming took off 5 bases at V and 11 bases at J, with 21 bases between the two ends. The CDR3 loop spans 14 amino acids. Looked up from germline, CDR1 is LNHDA and CDR2 is SQIVND (reference sequence). The CDR3 DNA is TGTGCCAGTAGTCCCCCTGTTGGGGGATCGTGGGCTTTCTTT. Its protein is CASSPPVGGSWAFF.

The chain employs TRBV7-6 and TRBJ2-1; D is unresolved. CDR1 and CDR2 from the germline V gene are SGHVS and FNYEAQ. V lost 4 bases and J 2 bases, leaving 15 bases between the germline ends. The CDR3 runs 16 residues. CDR3 residues: CASSSGYPATYNEQFF. In nucleotides, the CDR3 is TGTGCCAGCAGCTCCGGTTACCCGGCCACCTACAATGAGCAGTTCTTC.

The V gene is TRBV9, the J gene TRBJ2-1, with a tentative D call TRBD2 (5 bases). In germline, CDR1 is SGDLS, CDR2 YYNGEE. This CDR3 is built from 15 residues. Trimming cost V 0 bases and J 4 bases, with 11 bases left between them. CDR3 nucleotides: TGTGCCAGCAGCGTAGCGACCTCGGGGTACAATGAGCAGTTCTTC. As protein: CASSVATSGYNEQFF. Based on the CDR3 plus reference TRBV9 and TRBJ2-1, the full variable domain is DSGVTQTPKHLITATGQRVTLRCSPRSGDLSVYWYQQSLDQGLQFLIQYYNGEERAKGNILERFSAQQFPDLHSELNLSSLELGDSALYFCASSVATSGYNEQFFGPGTRLTVL.

The chain employs TRBV19 and TRBJ1-6; 7 bases align to TRBD1. The CDR3 has 14 amino acids. Per germline, CDR1 LNHDA and CDR2 SQIVND (reference sequence). Losses at the gene ends were 6 bases for V and 8 bases for J; bases not matched to a gene: 7. In DNA form, the CDR3 reads TGTGCCAGTAGCTCTACAGGGGCCTATTCACCCCTCCACTTT. This gives the protein CASSSTGAYSPLHF.

J is TRBJ1-1 and V is TRBV2; 11 bases match TRBD1. The CDR3 spans 16 residues. Germline V gene lookup returns CDR1 SNHLY and CDR2 FYNNEI. J was trimmed by 3 bases and V by 2 bases; bases with no gene match: 5. CDR3 loop: CASSEQGDRGYTEAFF. The CDR3 DNA sequence: TGTGCCAGCAGTGAACAGGGGGACAGGGGGTACACTGAAGCTTTCTTT.

This chain connects TRBV18 to TRBJ2-2; TRBD1 agrees at 9 bases. Unmatched junction bases numbered 2, after V lost 0 bases and J lost 0 bases. The CDR3 spans 17 residues. CDR1 KGHSH and CDR2 LQKENI come from the germline V gene. CDR3 loop: CASSPPGQGPNTGELFF. CDR3 sequence (DNA): TGTGCCAGCTCACCACCGGGACAGGGACCGAACACCGGGGAGCTGTTTTTT.

The chain joins TRBV4-1 to TRBJ2-3, with unresolved D. The length of the CDR3 is 14 residues. V gave up 1 base and J gave up 3 bases, with 8 bases separating them. CDR1 and CDR2 from the germline V gene are MGHRA and YSYEKL. The CDR3 DNA sequence: TGCGCCAGCAGCCAAGCCCAAGGAACAGATACGCAGTATTTT. Its protein product is CASSQAQGTDTQYF.

This chain uses TRBV6-5 with TRBJ1-1, with a tentative D call TRBD1 (6 bases). Germline-derived CDR1 and CDR2 are MNHEY and SVGAGI. The V end lost 6 bases, the J end lost 4 bases, and 18 bases lay between the germline ends. The CDR3 covers 15 residues. The chain's CDR3 is CASSFTATGPTEAFF. DNA for the CDR3: TGTGCCAGCAGCTTTACGGCGACAGGCCCCACTGAAGCTTTCTTT.

V usage is TRBV4-1 and J usage is TRBJ1-4, with 7 bases that match TRBD1. This CDR3 is built from 15 residues. Germline values: CDR1 MGHRA, CDR2 YSYEKL. The trim removed 3 bases at V and 6 bases at J, leaving 7 bases unmatched. DNA for the CDR3: TGCGCCAGCAGCCAGGGGGACAGAAGATATGAAAAACTGTTTTTT. Translated: CASSQGDRRYEKLFF.

The chain carries TRBV25-1 and TRBJ1-1; possible D gene TRBD1, 5 bases. V was clipped by 1 base and J by 5 bases, with 11 bases between them. The CDR3 consists of 14 residues. Germline V gene sequence: CDR1 MGHDK, CDR2 SYGVNS. The CDR3 here is CASSESGKVTEAFF. CDR3 sequence (DNA): TGTGCCAGCAGTGAATCAGGGAAAGTGACTGAAGCTTTCTTT.

The V gene is TRBV11-2, the J gene TRBJ2-1; D is uncertain. Deletions cut 6 bases from V and 5 bases from J, with 11 bases between. CDR3 length equals 13 residues. Germline V gene lookup returns CDR1 SGHAT and CDR2 FQNNGV. In DNA, the CDR3 is TGTGCCAGCAGTGCAGACACCCACAATGAGCAGTTCTTC. It translates to CASSADTHNEQFF.

The genes are TRBV30 and TRBJ2-7; the D gene could be TRBD1 or TRBD2 (6 bases each). CDR3 length equals 14 residues. The V end lost 5 bases, the J end lost 2 bases, and 16 bases lay between the germline ends. The germline gives CDR1 GTSNPN, CDR2 SVGIG (reference sequence). CDR3 region: CAWGGETGPYEQYF. CDR3 DNA: TGTGCCTGGGGAGGGGAGACAGGCCCCTACGAGCAGTACTTC.

The chain carries TRBV5-1 and TRBJ1-4; 8 nucleotides match TRBD1. The CDR3 totals 17 residues. The V and J ends lost 3 bases and 3 bases, in that order; junction bases with no gene match: 10. CDR1 SGHRS and CDR2 YFSETQ come from the germline V gene. CDR3: CASSSQGQGIPNEKLFF. The CDR3 nucleotides read TGCGCCAGCAGCTCGCAAGGACAGGGAATACCTAATGAAAAACTGTTTTTT.

This chain links TRBV25-1 with TRBJ2-5; 11 positions match TRBD1. Germline trimming cut 4 bases from V and 4 bases from J; bases unmatched to any gene: 5. The CDR3 is 15 amino acids. CDR1 and CDR2 from the germline V gene are MGHDK and SYGVNS. The CDR3 reads CASSVGTGGGETQYF. CDR3 bases: TGTGCCAGCAGTGTAGGGACAGGGGGTGGAGAGACCCAGTACTTC.

The table lists this clone with a count of one. The rearrangement links TRBV24-1 to TRBJ1-2; no clear D. The CDR3 consists of 13 residues. Trimming cost V 4 bases and J 0 bases, with 5 bases left between them. CDR1 and CDR2 (germline): KGHDR, SFDVKD. CDR3 sequence reads: CATSEGSNYGYTF. The DNA of the CDR3 is TGTGCCACCAGTGAAGGATCTAACTATGGCTACACCTTC.

The rearrangement joins TRBV6-5 to TRBJ2-3; D possibly corresponds to TRBD2 (5 bases). CDR1 is MNHEY, CDR2 SVGAGI, per germline. Trimming cost V 7 bases and J 1 base, with 9 bases left between them. CDR3 length: 13 amino acids. The CDR3 is CASISEGTDTQYF. In nucleotides, the CDR3 is TGTGCCAGCATTAGCGAGGGCACAGATACGCAGTATTTT.

The chain couples TRBV18 to TRBJ1-2, with D uncertain. Trimming removed 2 bases at V and 2 bases at J, with 6 bases between. Germline CDR1 is KGHSH and CDR2 is LQKENI. The CDR3 contains 13 residues. The CDR3 is CASSPDGNYGYTF. The CDR3 coding sequence is TGTGCCAGCTCACCAGACGGAAACTATGGCTACACCTTC.